The 16 T cell receptor beta chains presented below share a single source sample, sequenced in a study of T cells in Graves' hyperthyroidism and ophthalmopathy. Template material for amplifying TCR beta CDR3 regions consisted of RNA transcripts. The HTBI primer set served for first-round RT-PCR of the TCR CDR3. MiXCR, applied by TCRdb to the multiplex PCR reads, yields one record per CDR3 protein. The sample has a few hundred thousand distinct CDR3 sequences, over 15% seen once. The sequencing input was blood. The receptor source for this set is a woman aged 55-75 years with Graves' ophthalmopathy.

This clonotype was detected many times. This rearrangement joins TRBV18 to TRBJ1-1; D unclear. Per germline, CDR1 KGHSH and CDR2 LQKENI. The CDR3 has 14 residues. Trimming stripped 0 bases from V and 8 bases from J, with 13 bases between. CDR3 region: CASSPPSSSLEAFF. The CDR3 coding sequence is TGTGCCAGCTCACCACCGTCGAGCAGCCTAGAAGCTTTCTTT.

This clonotype came up many times. The rearrangement links TRBV7-8 to TRBJ2-1; D possibly uses TRBD1 or TRBD2 (5 bases each). V lost 5 bases and J lost 0, with 14 bases in between. CDR1 is SGHVS and CDR2 is FQNEAQ in the germline V gene. The CDR3 sequence is 16 residues long. The CDR3 coding sequence is TGTGCCAGCAGCGGTACGGGACGCAGCTCCTACAATGAGCAGTTCTTC. Its translation is CASSGTGRSSYNEQFF.

This clonotype was found a few times. A much larger clonotype is one base distant, so this may be a read error. The chain links TRBV7-2 to TRBJ2-5, with no clear D. The germline V and J ends were trimmed by 6 bases and 5 bases, with 13 bases remaining between them. The CDR3 has 13 residues. Per the germline V gene, CDR1 is SGHTA and CDR2 is FQGNSA. The CDR3 spells CASSSSSRETQYF. The CDR3 DNA reads TGTGCCAGCAGTTCGAGCAGCCGCGAGACCCAGTACTTC.

Ten or more counts support this clonotype. The chain employs TRBV4-3 and TRBJ2-5, with D tentatively TRBD2 (6 bases). The germline CDR1 and CDR2 sequences are LGHNA and YSLEER. Between the trimmed V and J ends, which lost 4 bases and 2 bases, there was a span of 14 bases. CDR3 length: 15 amino acids. CDR3 loop: CASSRHRDSQETQYF. DNA for the CDR3: TGCGCCAGCAGCCGTCACCGGGACTCTCAAGAGACCCAGTACTTC.

This rearrangement joins TRBV12-3 or TRBV12-4 to TRBJ2-4; the D gene could be TRBD1 or TRBD2 (6 bases each). Trimming cost V 3 bases and J 6 bases, with 12 bases left between them. This CDR3 contains 14 residues. The DNA for the CDR3 is TGTGCCAGCAGTTTTGGGGGGCGCTTAAACATTCAGTACTTC. Amino acids: CASSFGGRLNIQYF.

The chain combines TRBV9 with TRBJ1-2; D unresolved. The germline V and J ends were trimmed by 7 bases and 3 bases, with 16 bases remaining between them. CDR3 length: 14 amino acids. CDR1 is SGDLS, CDR2 YYNGEE, per germline. The CDR3 region has the DNA TGTGCCAGCGGTGGCGTCGGGGATTACTATGGCTACACCTTC. It encodes CASGGVGDYYGYTF.

This clonotype was found many times. The chain has TRBV6-2 or TRBV6-3 and TRBJ2-7; TRBD1 matches at 7 bases. This CDR3 has 15 amino acids. Germline V gene data show CDR1 as MNHEY and CDR2 as SVGEGT. Germline trimming cut 6 bases from V and 2 bases from J; bases unmatched to any gene: 10. The CDR3 DNA sequence: TGTGCCAGCAGACCAGGGGGACCCCCTACCTACGAGCAGTACTTC. Protein product: CASRPGGPPTYEQYF.

This clonotype was picked up many times. The chain recombines TRBV18 with TRBJ1-1; perhaps TRBD1 as D (5 bases). The CDR3 sequence is 13 residues long. Germline V gives CDR1 KGHSH, CDR2 LQKENI. The V and J ends lost 0 bases and 10 bases respectively, with 12 bases between them. CDR3 nucleotide sequence: TGTGCCAGCTCACCACCCCGACAGCAGTCAGCTTTCTTT. Its translation is CASSPPRQQSAFF. Full variable domain (outside the CDR3, taken from reference TRBV18 and TRBJ1-1): NAGVMQNPRHLVRRRGQEARLRCSPMKGHSHVYWYRQLPEEGLKFMVYLQKENIIDESGMPKERFSAEFPKEGPSILRIQQVVRGDSAAYFCASSPPRQQSAFFGQGTRLTVV.

This clonotype came up many times. This CDR3 is CASSLAGTNSYEQYF. As DNA, the CDR3 is TGCGCCAGCAGCTTGGCCGGGACTAACTCCTACGAGCAGTACTTC. The chain couples TRBV5-1 to TRBJ2-7, with 7 bases lining up with TRBD2. Looked up from germline, CDR1 is SGHRS and CDR2 is YFSETQ. The trim removed 0 bases at V and 0 bases at J, leaving 3 bases unmatched. CDR3 size: 15 residues. Filled out from reference TRBV5-1 and TRBJ2-7, the complete variable domain reads KAGVTQTPRYLIKTRGQQVTLSCSPISGHRSVSWYQQTPGQGLQFLFEYFSETQRNKGNFPGRFSGRQFSNSRSEMNVSTLELGDSALYLCASSLAGTNSYEQYFGPGTRLTVT.

On this clonotype: This may stem from a read error, because a much larger clone lies one nucleotide away. The rearrangement links TRBV11-2 to TRBJ1-5; no clear D. Deletions cut 7 bases from V and 5 bases from J, with 15 bases between. The germline V gene has CDR1 SGHAT and CDR2 FQNNGV. There are 14 residues in the CDR3. In nucleotides, the CDR3 is TGTGCCAGCAACCTGCTTGGAGGCCATCAGCCCCAGCATTTT. It codes for CASNLLGGHQPQHF.

CDR3 in amino acids: CSARDRAVYNEQFF. The CDR3 DNA sequence: TGCAGTGCTAGAGACCGAGCGGTTTACAATGAGCAGTTCTTC. This chain joins TRBV20-1 and TRBJ2-1, with TRBD2 as a possible D gene (5 bases). This CDR3 has 14 residues. V was pared by 0 bases and J by 4 bases, with 10 bases between. CDR1 is DFQATT and CDR2 is SNEGSKA in the germline V gene (reference sequence).

In this sample, this clonotype turned up many times. CDR3 DNA sequence: TGCAGTGCTAGAGGTATAAGGGACCGACAGCCCCAGCATTTT. Protein product: CSARGIRDRQPQHF. V and J are TRBV20-1 and TRBJ1-5; D might be TRBD1 (5 bases). The germline V gene has CDR1 DFQATT and CDR2 SNEGSKA (reference sequence). V lost 1 base and J 7 bases, leaving 14 bases between the germline ends. This CDR3 comprises 14 residues.

Many counts were recorded for this clonotype. The V and J genes are TRBV7-9 and TRBJ2-7; D perhaps matches TRBD1 (5 bases). V was pared by 8 bases and J by 7 bases, with 15 bases between. The CDR3 extends over 12 amino acids. CDR1 is SEHNR, CDR2 FQNEAQ, per germline (reference sequence). This CDR3 is CASGSMGLEQYF. DNA for the CDR3: TGTGCCAGCGGTTCGATGGGGCTGGAGCAGTACTTC.

This clonotype was seen only a few times. The chain links TRBV9 to TRBJ2-2; D possibly corresponds to TRBD2 (7 bases). This CDR3 comprises 14 residues. Deletions cut 3 bases from V and 6 bases from J, with 12 bases between. In germline, CDR1 is SGDLS, CDR2 YYNGEE. In nucleotides, the CDR3 is TGTGCCAGCAGCGCCGGGGGGCTGGCCGGGGAGCTGTTTTTT. Translation gives CASSAGGLAGELFF. The variable domain in full, with the rest retrieved from reference TRBV9 and TRBJ2-2, is DSGVTQTPKHLITATGQRVTLRCSPRSGDLSVYWYQQSLDQGLQFLIQYYNGEERAKGNILERFSAQQFPDLHSELNLSSLELGDSALYFCASSAGGLAGELFFGEGSRLTVL.

This clonotype was found many times. V usage is TRBV11-2 and J usage is TRBJ2-3; the match to TRBD1 covers 7 bases. The CDR3 totals 14 residues. The J segment lost 2 bases and the V segment lost 5 bases, leaving 4 bases of the junction unmatched. Germline V gives CDR1 SGHAT, CDR2 FQNNGV. CDR3 region: CASSRQGYTDTQYF. CDR3 bases: TGTGCCAGCAGCCGACAGGGATACACAGATACGCAGTATTTT.

A few counts support this clonotype. V is TRBV29-1 and J is TRBJ1-2; D perhaps matches TRBD1 (5 bases). CDR1 is SQVTM, CDR2 ANQGSEA, per germline. Trimming took 3 bases from V and 1 from J, leaving 15 bases between them. The CDR3 is 15 residues long. For the CDR3, the DNA is TGCAGCGTTGACAATCCAGGGAGGAGTAACTATGGCTACACCTTC. Its protein is CSVDNPGRSNYGYTF.